This passage covers 2 T cell receptor beta chains from one sample sequenced in a study of blood T cell repertoires in COVID-19. The method was immunoSEQ multiplex PCR; TCRdb's version includes in-frame clones alone and lacks a portion of them. The sample shows roughly 180,000 clones, around 74% of them seen only once. The sequenced sample was peripheral blood. Receptor source: a woman aged 60-70 years with COVID-19, enrolled during active disease.

The genes are TRBV6-2 or TRBV6-3 and TRBJ2-7, with D possibly matching TRBD1 (6 bases). V was cut by 5 bases and J by 3 bases, with 14 bases left in between. The CDR3 loop spans 14 amino acids. The germline CDR1 and CDR2 sequences are MNHEY and SVGEGT. CDR3 sequence (DNA): TGTGCCAGCAGTCGGACCGGGACACACTACGAGCAGTACGTC. This sequence encodes CASSRTGTHYEQYV.

This chain links TRBV5-1 with TRBJ2-1, with TRBD2 identical over 10 bases. The CDR3 totals 14 residues. The V gene's germline CDR1 is SGHRS and CDR2 YFSETQ. J lost 9 bases, V lost 1 base, and 4 bases had no gene match. CDR3 in amino acids: CASSLSSGGAEQFF. The CDR3 DNA is TGCGCCAGCAGCTTGTCTAGCGGGGGAGCTGAGCAGTTCTTC.